One and the same sample provided the 24 T cell receptor beta chains below, sequenced in a study of blood T cell repertoires in COVID-19 (dated by TCRdb to about 2020). Libraries were built with the immunoSEQ multiplex PCR assay. In its TCRdb copy, this immuneACCESS table keeps in-frame sequences only and misses some clones. Where compared with another copy, unresolved V genes explain less than half of these, and the others have no known cause. The sample profile shows fewer than 300,000 clones; over 75% of them were found once. The top ten constitute 4.5% to 5.5% of the sample. Sequencing was done on a sample of peripheral blood. All receptors derive from a man aged 50-59 years with active or convalescent COVID-19.

The chain joins TRBV7-3 to TRBJ1-1; D gene unclear. Trimming left V 5 bases short and J 1 base short, with 17 bases between. Germline V CDR1 and CDR2: SGHTA, FQGTGA. The CDR3 consists of 16 residues. This chain's CDR3 is CASSPWATPGNTEAFF. Written as DNA, the CDR3 is TGTGCCAGCAGCCCCTGGGCCACCCCCGGGAACACTGAAGCTTTCTTT.

The rearrangement joins TRBV2 to TRBJ1-1, with TRBD1 identical over 7 bases. The V segment lost 1 base and the J segment 0 bases; nucleotides outside the gene matches: 5. The CDR3 covers 16 residues. The germline V gene has CDR1 SNHLY and CDR2 FYNNEI. CDR3: CASSEESTGLNTEAFF. Here the CDR3 DNA reads TGTGCCAGCAGTGAAGAATCGACAGGGTTGAACACTGAAGCTTTCTTT.

This clone was seen a few times. The gene calls are TRBV2 and TRBJ1-6; a possible D gene is TRBD1 (6 bases). V shed 3 bases and J shed 9 bases, with 12 bases lying between them. CDR3 length: 14 residues. Germline V gene data show CDR1 as SNHLY and CDR2 as FYNNEI. As DNA, the CDR3 is TGTGCCAGCAGTGAGCGGCAGGGGAGTTCACCCCTCCACTTT. Translation: CASSERQGSSPLHF. Full variable domain (outside the CDR3, taken from reference TRBV2 and TRBJ1-6): EPEVTQTPSHQVTQMGQEVILRCVPISNHLYFYWYRQILGQKVEFLVSFYNNEISEKSEIFDDQFSVERPDGSNFTLKIRSTKLEDSAMYFCASSERQGSSPLHFGNGTRLTVT.

J is TRBJ2-7 and V is TRBV24-1; 7 bases map to TRBD2. This CDR3 comprises 13 residues. J gave up 9 bases and V 7 bases, and 11 bases lay outside the gene matches. CDR1 and CDR2 from the germline V gene are KGHDR and SFDVKD. The CDR3 coding sequence is TGTGCCACCAGCGAAGCGGGGTATCGGGGGCAGTACTTC. This codes for CATSEAGYRGQYF.

This sequence joins TRBV7-9 and TRBJ1-1; possible D gene TRBD1, 5 bases. This CDR3 contains 12 residues. V lost 3 bases and J lost 6, with 8 bases in between. Per the germline V gene, CDR1 is SEHNR and CDR2 is FQNEAQ (reference sequence). The CDR3 region is CASSFGGAEAFF. The CDR3 coding sequence is TGTGCCAGCAGCTTTGGGGGGGCTGAAGCTTTCTTT.

The V gene is TRBV19, the J gene TRBJ1-5, with unresolved D. The CDR3 loop spans 15 amino acids. With 2 bases removed from V and 0 bases from J, the gap between germline ends came to 8 bases. Germline V CDR1 and CDR2: LNHDA, SQIVND (reference sequence). CDR3 loop: CASSIKGASNQPQHF. CDR3 bases: TGTGCCAGTAGTATAAAGGGAGCTAGCAATCAGCCCCAGCATTTT.

V and J are TRBV6-5 and TRBJ1-1, with a tentative D call TRBD1 (5 bases). V dropped 6 bases and J dropped 4 bases, with 12 bases sitting between them. Germline CDR1 reads MNHEY; CDR2 reads SVGAGI. The CDR3 length is 13 residues. The CDR3, as DNA: TGTGCCAGCAGAGGTAGGGGCGGCACTGAAGCTTTCTTT. It translates to CASRGRGGTEAFF.

The chain links TRBV7-8 to TRBJ1-6; 7 bases are a match to TRBD1. The CDR3 has 15 residues. Germline V gives CDR1 SGHVS, CDR2 FQNEAQ. V was clipped by 8 bases and J by 4 bases; unmatched bases: 8. The CDR3 protein is CASRDSSTYNSPLHF. The DNA for the CDR3 is TGTGCCAGCCGGGACAGCTCAACATATAATTCACCCCTCCACTTT.

The V gene is TRBV9, the J gene TRBJ2-7; TRBD2 might be the D (6 bases). Germline V lookup: CDR1 SGDLS, CDR2 YYNGEE. V lost 0 bases and J 2 bases, leaving 9 bases between the germline ends. The CDR3 spans 14 residues. CDR3 nucleotides: TGTGCCAGCAGCGTAGGGGGGGACGCCTACGAGCAGTACTTC. Translating gives CASSVGGDAYEQYF.

The J gene is TRBJ2-5, the V gene TRBV12-3 or TRBV12-4; D unclear. Trimming removed 5 bases from V and 5 bases from J, with 3 bases in between. The CDR3 sequence is 10 residues long. The chain's CDR3 is CASSLETQYF. CDR3 DNA: TGTGCCAGCAGTCTCGAGACCCAGTACTTC.

The V and J genes are TRBV5-5 and TRBJ2-1, with 8 bases fitting TRBD1. The CDR3 runs to 15 residues. CDR1 SGHKS and CDR2 YYEKEE come from the germline V gene (reference sequence). With 6 bases clipped from V and 0 bases from J, the junction kept 5 bases outside the gene matches. DNA for the CDR3: TGTGCCAGCAACCAAGACAGGGGCTCCTACAATGAGCAGTTCTTC. Translation: CASNQDRGSYNEQFF.

This clone was counted once. This chain links TRBV7-9 with TRBJ2-7; 8 bases fit TRBD1. There are 13 residues in the CDR3. J lost 7 bases, V lost 5 bases, and 7 bases had no gene match. CDR1 is SEHNR and CDR2 is FQNEAQ in the germline V gene (reference sequence). The CDR3 protein is CASSARGDREQYF. The CDR3 coding sequence is TGTGCCAGCAGCGCCAGAGGGGACAGGGAGCAGTACTTC.

The chain joins TRBV18 to TRBJ2-1; tentatively, D is TRBD2 (5 bases). The length of the CDR3 is 11 residues. Trimming pared 6 bases from V and 9 bases from J, leaving 9 bases between. The germline V gene encodes CDR1 KGHSH and CDR2 LQKENI. The DNA of the CDR3 is TGTGCCAGCTCCGGGATTGGTGAGCAGTTCTTC. Residues: CASSGIGEQFF.

The table lists this clone with a few counts. The chain carries TRBV28 and TRBJ1-4, with TRBD1 identical over 8 bases. V lost 5 bases, J lost 7 bases, and 9 bases stayed unmatched. CDR1 MDHEN and CDR2 SYDVKM come from the germline V gene. The CDR3 runs to 15 residues. The CDR3 spells CASSQTGAGSEKLFF. CDR3 coding DNA: TGTGCCAGCAGTCAGACAGGGGCCGGGAGTGAAAAACTGTTTTTT.

The CDR3 protein is CASSSSRDYLNEQFF. Here the CDR3 DNA reads TGTGCCAGCAGCTCTTCCCGGGACTATCTTAATGAGCAGTTCTTC. The V gene is TRBV11-2, the J gene TRBJ2-1; TRBD2 aligns across 7 bases. Germline V gives CDR1 SGHAT, CDR2 FQNNGV. The CDR3 has 15 residues. Trimming took 4 bases from V and 7 from J; bases not matched to a gene: 10.

The chain combines TRBV25-1 with TRBJ2-5, with D possibly matching TRBD1 (5 bases). The germline CDR1 and CDR2 sequences are MGHDK and SYGVNS. The CDR3 extends over 13 amino acids. V was trimmed by 6 bases and J by 4 bases, leaving 12 bases between them. CDR3 in amino acids: CASRRPGIETQYF. The CDR3 coding sequence is TGTGCCAGCAGGAGACCAGGGATAGAGACCCAGTACTTC.

The CDR3 here is CASSQDRGRGTTEAFF. CDR3 in DNA: TGCGCCAGCAGCCAAGATCGGGGGAGGGGAACGACTGAAGCTTTCTTT. J is TRBJ1-1 and V is TRBV4-1; maybe TRBD1 (5 bases). V lost 0 bases to trimming and J lost 5 bases, with 16 bases between them. This CDR3 spans 16 amino acids. Germline-derived CDR1 and CDR2 are MGHRA and YSYEKL.

The V gene is TRBV29-1, the J gene TRBJ2-1, with 10 bases matching TRBD1. The V and J ends lost 4 bases and 8 bases, in that order; junction bases with no gene match: 14. Germline-derived CDR1 and CDR2 are SQVTM and ANQGSEA. This CDR3 is 16 amino acids long. The CDR3 coding sequence is TGCAGCGTTGCTTTGTGGGACAGGGGAAATTTAGATGAGCAGTTCTTC. As protein: CSVALWDRGNLDEQFF.

The V call is TRBV24-1, the J call TRBJ1-1, with D possibly matching TRBD1 (5 bases). CDR3 size: 12 residues. Germline-derived CDR1 and CDR2 are KGHDR and SFDVKD. V was pared by 8 bases and J by 5 bases, with 11 bases between. CDR3 in DNA: TGTGCCACCACTAACGGGGGGACTGAAGCTTTCTTT. This codes for CATTNGGTEAFF.

In this sample, this clone turned up a few times. The gene calls are TRBV7-8 and TRBJ2-6; D is possibly TRBD2 (6 bases). CDR3 length: 19 amino acids. V was shortened by 0 bases and J by 0 bases, with 15 bases between the two germline ends. The V gene's germline CDR1 is SGHVS and CDR2 FQNEAQ. CDR3 region: CASSLAGLALSSGANVLTF. The CDR3 region has the DNA TGTGCCAGCAGCTTAGCGGGACTCGCCTTAAGCTCTGGGGCCAACGTCCTGACTTTC. Supplemented by reference TRBV7-8 and TRBJ2-6, the full variable domain reads GAGVSQSPRYKVAKRGQDVALRCDPISGHVSLFWYQQALGQGPEFLTYFQNEAQLDKSGLPSDRFFAERPEGSVSTLKIQRTQQEDSAVYLCASSLAGLALSSGANVLTFGAGSRLTVL.

This chain joins TRBV5-4 and TRBJ1-6; TRBD1 matches 7 bases. Germline CDR1 reads SGHNT; CDR2 reads YYREEE (reference sequence). V gave up 0 bases and J gave up 8 bases; unmatched junction bases: 5. This CDR3 contains 15 residues. This CDR3 is CASSLGGRGDSPLHF. The DNA for the CDR3 is TGTGCCAGCAGCTTGGGGGGCAGGGGGGATTCACCCCTCCACTTT. The whole variable domain, remainder taken from reference TRBV5-4 and TRBJ1-6, is ETGVTQSPTHLIKTRGQQVTLRCSSQSGHNTVSWYQQALGQGPQFIFQYYREEENGRGNFPPRFSGLQFPNYSSELNVNALELDDSALYLCASSLGGRGDSPLHFGNGTRLTVT.

The CDR3 sequence: CASSQKGSGANVLTF. CDR3 nucleotide sequence: TGCGCCAGCAGCCAAAAGGGGTCTGGGGCCAACGTCCTGACTTTC. The rearrangement uses TRBV4-3 and TRBJ2-6; tentatively, D is TRBD1 (5 bases). The V gene's germline CDR1 is LGHNA and CDR2 YSLEER. The CDR3 contains 15 residues. With 2 bases removed from V and 1 base from J, the gap between germline ends came to 6 bases.

V gene TRBV9 combines with J gene TRBJ2-3; the match to TRBD2 covers 8 bases. Germline trimming cut 2 bases from V and 4 bases from J; bases unmatched to any gene: 12. CDR3 size: 17 residues. Per germline, CDR1 SGDLS and CDR2 YYNGEE. In DNA, the CDR3 is TGTGCCAGCAGCGTGGGGAGAAGCGGGAGTATGGCAGATACGCAGTATTTT. Translating it yields CASSVGRSGSMADTQYF.

The chain has TRBV5-1 and TRBJ2-7, with TRBD2 as a possible D gene (6 bases). Germline CDR1 SGHRS, CDR2 YFSETQ. Deletions cut 0 bases from V and 0 bases from J, with 16 bases between. CDR3 size: 17 residues. The CDR3 here is CASSLGARVGGSYEQYF. As DNA, the CDR3 is TGCGCCAGCAGCTTGGGGGCAAGGGTCGGGGGCTCCTACGAGCAGTACTTC.